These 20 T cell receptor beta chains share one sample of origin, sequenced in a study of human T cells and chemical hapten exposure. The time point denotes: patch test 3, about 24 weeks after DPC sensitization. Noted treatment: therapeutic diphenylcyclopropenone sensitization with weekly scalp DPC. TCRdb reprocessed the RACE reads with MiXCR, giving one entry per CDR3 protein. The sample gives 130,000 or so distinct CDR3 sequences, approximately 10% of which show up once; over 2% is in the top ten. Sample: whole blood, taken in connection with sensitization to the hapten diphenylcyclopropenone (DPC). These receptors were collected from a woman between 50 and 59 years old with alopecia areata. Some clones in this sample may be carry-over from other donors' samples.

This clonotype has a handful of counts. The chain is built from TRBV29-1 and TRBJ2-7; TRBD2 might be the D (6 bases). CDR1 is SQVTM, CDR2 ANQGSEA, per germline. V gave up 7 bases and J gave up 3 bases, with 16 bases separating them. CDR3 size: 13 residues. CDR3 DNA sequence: TGCAGCGCTGGGATCGGCGGGATCTACGAGCAGTACTTC. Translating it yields CSAGIGGIYEQYF.

CDR3 nucleotides: TGTGCCAGCACCCACACCCGGGCTCAGCCCCAGCATTTT. It translates to CASTHTRAQPQHF. This chain uses TRBV12-3 or TRBV12-4 with TRBJ1-5; no clear D gene. The CDR3 is 13 residues long. Trimming removed 7 bases from V and 6 bases from J, with 13 bases in between.

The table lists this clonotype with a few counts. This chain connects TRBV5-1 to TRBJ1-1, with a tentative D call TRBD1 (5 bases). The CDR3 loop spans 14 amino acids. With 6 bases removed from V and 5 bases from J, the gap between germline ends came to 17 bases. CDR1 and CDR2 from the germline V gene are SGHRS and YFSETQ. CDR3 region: CASNGIRGETEAFF. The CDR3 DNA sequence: TGCGCCAGCAACGGGATCAGAGGGGAGACTGAAGCTTTCTTT.

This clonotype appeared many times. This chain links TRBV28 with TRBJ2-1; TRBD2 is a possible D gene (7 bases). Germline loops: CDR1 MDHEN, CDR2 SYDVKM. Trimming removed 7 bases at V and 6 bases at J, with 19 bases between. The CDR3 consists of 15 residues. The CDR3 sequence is CASTLPGGGGNEQFF. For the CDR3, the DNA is TGTGCCAGCACTCTTCCGGGGGGCGGAGGCAATGAGCAGTTCTTC.

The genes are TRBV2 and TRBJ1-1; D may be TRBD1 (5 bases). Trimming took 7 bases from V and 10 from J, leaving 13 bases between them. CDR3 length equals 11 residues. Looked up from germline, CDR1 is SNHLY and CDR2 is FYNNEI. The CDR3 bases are TGTGCCAGCACAGGGACTTTTACAGCTTTCTTT. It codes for CASTGTFTAFF. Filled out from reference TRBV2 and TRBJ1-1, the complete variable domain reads EPEVTQTPSHQVTQMGQEVILRCVPISNHLYFYWYRQILGQKVEFLVSFYNNEISEKSEIFDDQFSVERPDGSNFTLKIRSTKLEDSAMYFCASTGTFTAFFGQGTRLTVV.

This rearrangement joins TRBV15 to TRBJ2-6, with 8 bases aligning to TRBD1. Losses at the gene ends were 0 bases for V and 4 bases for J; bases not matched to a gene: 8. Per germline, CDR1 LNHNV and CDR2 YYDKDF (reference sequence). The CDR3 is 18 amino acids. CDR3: CATSRESGGLGGANVLTF. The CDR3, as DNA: TGTGCCACCAGCAGAGAGTCAGGGGGCTTGGGAGGGGCCAACGTCCTGACTTTC.

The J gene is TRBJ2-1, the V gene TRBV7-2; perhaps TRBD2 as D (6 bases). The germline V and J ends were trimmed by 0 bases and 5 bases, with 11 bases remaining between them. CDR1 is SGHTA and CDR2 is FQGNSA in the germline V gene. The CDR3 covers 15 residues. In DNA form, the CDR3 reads TGTGCCAGCAGCTTAGCCCGGGACTGGGACAATGAGCAGTTCTTC. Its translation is CASSLARDWDNEQFF.

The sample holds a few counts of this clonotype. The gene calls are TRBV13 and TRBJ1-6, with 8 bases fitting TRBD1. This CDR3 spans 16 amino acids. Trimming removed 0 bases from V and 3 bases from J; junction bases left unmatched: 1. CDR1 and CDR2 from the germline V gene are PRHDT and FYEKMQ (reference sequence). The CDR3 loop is CASSLGTGDYNSPLHF. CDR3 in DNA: TGTGCCAGCAGCTTAGGGACAGGGGACTATAATTCACCCCTCCACTTT.

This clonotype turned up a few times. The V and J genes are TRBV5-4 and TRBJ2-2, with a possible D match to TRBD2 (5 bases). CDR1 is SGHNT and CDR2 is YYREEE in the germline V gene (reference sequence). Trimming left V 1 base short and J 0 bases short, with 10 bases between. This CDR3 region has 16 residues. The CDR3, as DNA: TGTGCCAGCAGCTTGAAGGGAGTTCCGAACACCGGGGAGCTGTTTTTT. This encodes CASSLKGVPNTGELFF.

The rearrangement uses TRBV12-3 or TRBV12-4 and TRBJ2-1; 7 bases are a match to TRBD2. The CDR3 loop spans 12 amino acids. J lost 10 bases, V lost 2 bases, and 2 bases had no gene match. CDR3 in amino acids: CASSLTSAEQFF. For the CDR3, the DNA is TGTGCCAGCAGTTTAACTAGCGCGGAGCAGTTCTTC.

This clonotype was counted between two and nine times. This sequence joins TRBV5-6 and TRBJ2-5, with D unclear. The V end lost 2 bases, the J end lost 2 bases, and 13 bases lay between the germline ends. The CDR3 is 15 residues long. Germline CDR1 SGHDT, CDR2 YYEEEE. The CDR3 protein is CASSFWGRSQETQYF. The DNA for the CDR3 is TGTGCCAGCAGCTTCTGGGGAAGAAGTCAAGAGACCCAGTACTTC. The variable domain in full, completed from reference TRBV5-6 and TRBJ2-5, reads DAGVTQSPTHLIKTRGQQVTLRCSPKSGHDTVSWYQQALGQGPQFIFQYYEEEERQRGNFPDRFSGHQFPNYSSELNVNALLLGDSALYLCASSFWGRSQETQYFGPGTRLLVL.

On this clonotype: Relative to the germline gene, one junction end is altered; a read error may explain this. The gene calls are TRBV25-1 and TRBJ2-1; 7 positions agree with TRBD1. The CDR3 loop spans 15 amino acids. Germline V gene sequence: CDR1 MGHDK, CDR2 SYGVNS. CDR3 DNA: TGTGCCAGCAGTGAACGCGACAGGGACGCCAATGATCAGTTCTTC. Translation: CASSERDRDANDQFF.

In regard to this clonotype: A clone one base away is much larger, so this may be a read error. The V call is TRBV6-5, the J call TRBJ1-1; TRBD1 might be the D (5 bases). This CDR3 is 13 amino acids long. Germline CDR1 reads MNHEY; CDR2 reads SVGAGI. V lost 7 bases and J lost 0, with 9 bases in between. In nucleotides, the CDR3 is TGTGCCAGCACCAGGGACCTGAACACTGAAGCTTTCTTT. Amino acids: CASTRDLNTEAFF.

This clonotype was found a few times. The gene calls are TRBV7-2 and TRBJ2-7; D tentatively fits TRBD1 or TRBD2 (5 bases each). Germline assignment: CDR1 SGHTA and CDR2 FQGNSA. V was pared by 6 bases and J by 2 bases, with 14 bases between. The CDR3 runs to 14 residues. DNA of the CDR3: TGTGCCAGCAGTATCGATGGGGGAACCTACGAGCAGTACTTC. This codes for CASSIDGGTYEQYF.

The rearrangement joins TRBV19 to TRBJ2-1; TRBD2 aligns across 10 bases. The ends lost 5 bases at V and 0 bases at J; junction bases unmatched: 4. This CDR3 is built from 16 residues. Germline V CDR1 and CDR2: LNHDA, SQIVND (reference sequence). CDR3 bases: TGTGCCAGTAGTCCAGCGGGAGGGCACTCCTACAATGAGCAGTTCTTC. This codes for CASSPAGGHSYNEQFF.

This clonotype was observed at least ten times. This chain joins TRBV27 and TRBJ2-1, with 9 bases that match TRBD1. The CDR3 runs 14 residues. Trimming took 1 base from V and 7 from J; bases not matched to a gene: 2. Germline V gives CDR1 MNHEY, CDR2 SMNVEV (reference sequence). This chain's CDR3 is CASSLWTGENEQFF. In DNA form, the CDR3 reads TGTGCCAGCAGTTTATGGACAGGGGAGAATGAGCAGTTCTTC.

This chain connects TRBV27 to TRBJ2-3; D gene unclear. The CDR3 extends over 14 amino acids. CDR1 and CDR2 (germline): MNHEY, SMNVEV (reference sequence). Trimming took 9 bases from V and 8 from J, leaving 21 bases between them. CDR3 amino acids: CASSQDLNGGTQYF. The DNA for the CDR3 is TGTGCCAGTAGTCAGGACCTTAACGGCGGTACGCAGTATTTT.

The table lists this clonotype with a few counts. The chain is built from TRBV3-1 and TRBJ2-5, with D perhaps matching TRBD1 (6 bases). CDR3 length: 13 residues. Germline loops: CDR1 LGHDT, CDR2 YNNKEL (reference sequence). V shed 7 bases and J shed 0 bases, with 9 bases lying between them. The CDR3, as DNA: TGTGCCAGCACCCGGACAGACCAAGAGACCCAGTACTTC. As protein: CASTRTDQETQYF.

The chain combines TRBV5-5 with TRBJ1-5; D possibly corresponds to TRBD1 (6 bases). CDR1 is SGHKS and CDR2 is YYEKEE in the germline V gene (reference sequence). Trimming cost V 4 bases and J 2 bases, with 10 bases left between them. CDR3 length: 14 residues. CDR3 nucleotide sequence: TGTGCCAGCAGCATGGACAGCGGCAATCAGCCCCAGCATTTT. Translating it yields CASSMDSGNQPQHF.

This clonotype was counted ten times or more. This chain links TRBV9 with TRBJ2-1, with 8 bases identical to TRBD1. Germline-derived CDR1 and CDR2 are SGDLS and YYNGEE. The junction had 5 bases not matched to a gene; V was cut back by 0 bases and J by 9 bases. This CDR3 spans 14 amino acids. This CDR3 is CASSVARGPGEQFF. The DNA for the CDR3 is TGTGCCAGCAGCGTAGCCAGGGGGCCGGGTGAGCAGTTCTTC.